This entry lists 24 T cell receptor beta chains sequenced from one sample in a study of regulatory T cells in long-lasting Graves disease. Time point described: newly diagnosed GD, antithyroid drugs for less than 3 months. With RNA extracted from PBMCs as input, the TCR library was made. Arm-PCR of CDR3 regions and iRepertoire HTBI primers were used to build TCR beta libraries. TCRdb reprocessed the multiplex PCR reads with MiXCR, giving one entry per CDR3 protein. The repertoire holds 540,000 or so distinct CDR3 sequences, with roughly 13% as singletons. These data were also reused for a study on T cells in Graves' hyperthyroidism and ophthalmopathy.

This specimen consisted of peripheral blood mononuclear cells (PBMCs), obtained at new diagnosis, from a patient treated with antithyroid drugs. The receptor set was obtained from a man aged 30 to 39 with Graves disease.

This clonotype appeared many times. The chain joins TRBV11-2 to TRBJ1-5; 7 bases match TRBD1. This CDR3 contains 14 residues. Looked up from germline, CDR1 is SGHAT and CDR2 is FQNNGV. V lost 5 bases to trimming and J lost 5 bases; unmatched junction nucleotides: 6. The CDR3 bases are TGTGCCAGCAGCAAGACAGGGACGGATCAGCCCCAGCATTTT. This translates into CASSKTGTDQPQHF.

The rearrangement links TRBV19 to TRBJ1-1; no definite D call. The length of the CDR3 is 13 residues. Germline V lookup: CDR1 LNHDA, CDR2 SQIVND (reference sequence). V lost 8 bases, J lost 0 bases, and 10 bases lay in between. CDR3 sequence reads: CASSRFMNTEAFF. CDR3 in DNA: TGTGCCAGTTCAAGATTTATGAACACTGAAGCTTTCTTT.

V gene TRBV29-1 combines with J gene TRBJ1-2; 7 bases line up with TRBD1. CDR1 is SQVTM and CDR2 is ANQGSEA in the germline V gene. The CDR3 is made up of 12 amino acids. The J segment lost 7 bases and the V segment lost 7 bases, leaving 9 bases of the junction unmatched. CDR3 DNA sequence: TGCAGCGGGACAGGTTCCGGGAGTGGCTACACCTTC. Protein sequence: CSGTGSGSGYTF.

DNA of the CDR3: TGTGCCAGTCACAGGGGGAAAGAGACCCAGTACTTC. Translation gives CASHRGKETQYF. The gene calls are TRBV6-1 and TRBJ2-5; 8 bases align to TRBD1. The CDR3 totals 12 residues. Germline CDR1 reads MNHNS; CDR2 reads SASEGT. V shed 9 bases and J 3 bases; nucleotides not matched to a gene: 3.

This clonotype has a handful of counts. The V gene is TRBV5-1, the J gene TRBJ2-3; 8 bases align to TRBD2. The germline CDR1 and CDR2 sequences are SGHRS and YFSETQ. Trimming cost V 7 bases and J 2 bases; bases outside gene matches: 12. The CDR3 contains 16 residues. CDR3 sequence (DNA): TGCGCCAGCTCACTTGTCACTAGCGGTTACACAGATACGCAGTATTTT. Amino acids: CASSLVTSGYTDTQYF. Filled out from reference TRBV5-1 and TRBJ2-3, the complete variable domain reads KAGVTQTPRYLIKTRGQQVTLSCSPISGHRSVSWYQQTPGQGLQFLFEYFSETQRNKGNFPGRFSGRQFSNSRSEMNVSTLELGDSALYLCASSLVTSGYTDTQYFGPGTRLTVL.

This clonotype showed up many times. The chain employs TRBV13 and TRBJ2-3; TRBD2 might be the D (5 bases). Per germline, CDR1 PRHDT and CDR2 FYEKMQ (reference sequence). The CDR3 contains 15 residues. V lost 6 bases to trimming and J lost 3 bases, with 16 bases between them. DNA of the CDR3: TGTGCCAGCAGTCTAACGATGGGAGTGACAGATACGCAGTATTTT. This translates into CASSLTMGVTDTQYF.

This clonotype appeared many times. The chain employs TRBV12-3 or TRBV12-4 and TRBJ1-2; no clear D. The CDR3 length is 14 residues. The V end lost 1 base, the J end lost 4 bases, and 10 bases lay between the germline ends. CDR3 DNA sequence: TGTGCCAGCAGTTTAGGCCCCGGGAGCTATGGCTACACCTTC. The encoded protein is CASSLGPGSYGYTF.

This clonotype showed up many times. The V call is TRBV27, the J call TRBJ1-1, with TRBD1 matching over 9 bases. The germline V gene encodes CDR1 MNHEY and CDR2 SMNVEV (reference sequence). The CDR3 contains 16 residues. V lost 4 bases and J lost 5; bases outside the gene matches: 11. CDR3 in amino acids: CASSSRDRVFRTEAFF. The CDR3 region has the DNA TGTGCCAGCAGTTCGAGGGACAGGGTGTTTAGGACTGAAGCTTTCTTT.

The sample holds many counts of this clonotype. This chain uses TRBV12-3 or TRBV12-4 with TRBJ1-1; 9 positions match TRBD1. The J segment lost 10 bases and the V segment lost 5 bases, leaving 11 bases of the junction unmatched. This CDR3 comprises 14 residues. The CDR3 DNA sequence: TGTGCCAGCAGTCCCCGGGACAGGGTTTCCGGAGCTTTCTTT. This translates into CASSPRDRVSGAFF.

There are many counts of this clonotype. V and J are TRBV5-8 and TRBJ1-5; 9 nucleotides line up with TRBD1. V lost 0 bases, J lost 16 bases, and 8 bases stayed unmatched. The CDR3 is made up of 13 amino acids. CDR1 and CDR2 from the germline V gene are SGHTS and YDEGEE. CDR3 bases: TGTGCCAGCAGCTTGGAACAGGGGGCGAGGAGCCATTTT. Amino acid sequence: CASSLEQGARSHF.

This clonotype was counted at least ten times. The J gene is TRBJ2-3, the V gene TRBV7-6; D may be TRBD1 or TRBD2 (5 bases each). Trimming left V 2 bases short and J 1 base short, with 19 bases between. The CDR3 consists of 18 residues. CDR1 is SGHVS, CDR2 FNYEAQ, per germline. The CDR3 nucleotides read TGTGCCAGCAGCTTACGTTTGGATTTGCTGGGGGGCACAGATACGCAGTATTTT. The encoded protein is CASSLRLDLLGGTDTQYF.

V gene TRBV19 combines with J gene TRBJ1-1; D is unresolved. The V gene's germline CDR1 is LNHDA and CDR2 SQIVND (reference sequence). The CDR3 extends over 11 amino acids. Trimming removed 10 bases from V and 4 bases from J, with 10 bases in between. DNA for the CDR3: TGTGCCACCAGAGATGGCACTGAAGCTTTCTTT. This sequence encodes CATRDGTEAFF.

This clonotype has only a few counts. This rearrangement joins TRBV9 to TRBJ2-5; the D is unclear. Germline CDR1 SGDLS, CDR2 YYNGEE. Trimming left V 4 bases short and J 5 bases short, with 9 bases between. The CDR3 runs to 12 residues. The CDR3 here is CASSSERETQYF. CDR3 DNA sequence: TGTGCCAGCAGCTCAGAGAGGGAGACCCAGTACTTC.

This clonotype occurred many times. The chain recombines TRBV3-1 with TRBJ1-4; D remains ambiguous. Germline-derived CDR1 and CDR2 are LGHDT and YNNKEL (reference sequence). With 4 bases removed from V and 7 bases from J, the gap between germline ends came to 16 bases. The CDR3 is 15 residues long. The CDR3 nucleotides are TGTGCCAGCAGCCCCAGCAACGGAATGGTTGAAAAACTGTTTTTT. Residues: CASSPSNGMVEKLFF.

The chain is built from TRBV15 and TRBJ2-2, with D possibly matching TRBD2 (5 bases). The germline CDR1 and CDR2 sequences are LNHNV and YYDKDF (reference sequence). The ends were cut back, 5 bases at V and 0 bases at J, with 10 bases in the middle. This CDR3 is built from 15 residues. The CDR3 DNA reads TGTGCCACCAGCCTGGTCGGGGCGAACACCGGGGAGCTGTTTTTT. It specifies CATSLVGANTGELFF.

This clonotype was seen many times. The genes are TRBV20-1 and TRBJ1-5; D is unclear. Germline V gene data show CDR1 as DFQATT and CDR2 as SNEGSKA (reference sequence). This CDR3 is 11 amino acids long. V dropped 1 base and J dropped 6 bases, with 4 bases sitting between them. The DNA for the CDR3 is TGCAGTGCTAGAGTCGGTCAGCCCCAGCATTTT. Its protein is CSARVGQPQHF.

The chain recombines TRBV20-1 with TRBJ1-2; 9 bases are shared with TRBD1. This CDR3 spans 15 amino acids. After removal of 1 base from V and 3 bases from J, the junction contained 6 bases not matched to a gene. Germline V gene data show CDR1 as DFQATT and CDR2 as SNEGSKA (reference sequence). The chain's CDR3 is CSARATGGGDYGYTF. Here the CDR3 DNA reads TGCAGTGCTAGAGCCACAGGGGGCGGAGACTATGGCTACACCTTC.

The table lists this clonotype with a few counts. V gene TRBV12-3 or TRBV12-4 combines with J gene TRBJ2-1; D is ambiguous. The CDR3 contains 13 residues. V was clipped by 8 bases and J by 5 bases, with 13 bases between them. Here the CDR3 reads CASAWSTHNEQFF. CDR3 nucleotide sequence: TGTGCCAGCGCCTGGAGTACCCACAATGAGCAGTTCTTC.

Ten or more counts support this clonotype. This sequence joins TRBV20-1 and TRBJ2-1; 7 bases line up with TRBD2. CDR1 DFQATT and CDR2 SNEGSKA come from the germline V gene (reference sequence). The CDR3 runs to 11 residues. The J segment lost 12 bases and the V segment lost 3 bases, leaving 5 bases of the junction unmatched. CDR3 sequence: CSASLREGQFF. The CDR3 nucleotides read TGCAGTGCTAGTTTGAGGGAGGGGCAGTTCTTC.

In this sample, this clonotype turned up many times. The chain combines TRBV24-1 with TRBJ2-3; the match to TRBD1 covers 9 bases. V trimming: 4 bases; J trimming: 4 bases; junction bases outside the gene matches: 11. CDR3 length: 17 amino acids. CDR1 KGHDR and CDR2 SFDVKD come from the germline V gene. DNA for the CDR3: TGTGCCACCAGTGACGCTTACAGGGGGCCACCCCCAGATACGCAGTATTTT. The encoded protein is CATSDAYRGPPPDTQYF.

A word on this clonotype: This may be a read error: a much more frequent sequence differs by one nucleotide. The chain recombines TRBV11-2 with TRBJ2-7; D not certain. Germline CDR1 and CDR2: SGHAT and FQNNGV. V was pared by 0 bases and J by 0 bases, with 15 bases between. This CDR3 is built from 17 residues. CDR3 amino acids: CASSLEIGVSYSYEQYF. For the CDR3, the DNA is TGTGCCAGCAGCTTAGAGATAGGCGTGTCTTACTCCTACGAGCAGTACTTC.

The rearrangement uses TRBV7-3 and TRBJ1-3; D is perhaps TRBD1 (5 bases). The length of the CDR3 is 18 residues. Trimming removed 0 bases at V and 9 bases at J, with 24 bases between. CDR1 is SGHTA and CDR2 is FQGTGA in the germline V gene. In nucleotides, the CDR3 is TGTGCCAGCAGCTTAACGGGTCCCGGGACCGGACTCCTCAGCACCATATATTTT. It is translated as CASSLTGPGTGLLSTIYF.

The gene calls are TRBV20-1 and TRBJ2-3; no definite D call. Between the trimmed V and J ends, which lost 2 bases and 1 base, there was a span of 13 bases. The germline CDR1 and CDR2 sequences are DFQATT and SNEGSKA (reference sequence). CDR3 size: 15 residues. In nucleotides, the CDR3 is TGCAGTGCTAGATCCCAGGAGCAGGGCACAGATACGCAGTATTTT. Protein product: CSARSQEQGTDTQYF.

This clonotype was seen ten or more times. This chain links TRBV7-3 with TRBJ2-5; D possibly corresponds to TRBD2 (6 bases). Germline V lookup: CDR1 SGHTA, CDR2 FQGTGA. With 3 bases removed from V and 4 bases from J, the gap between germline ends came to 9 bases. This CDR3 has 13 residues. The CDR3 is CASSLRLGETQYF. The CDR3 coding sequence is TGTGCCAGCAGCTTGAGACTAGGAGAGACCCAGTACTTC.